The sequence of this TCR beta chain was determined in a study of T-cell reconstitution after alpha-beta-depleted transplantation in children. This clonotype has just a few counts. No antigen is known for it. Germline CDR1 reads SGHKS; CDR2 reads YYEKEE (reference sequence). The CDR3 has 17 amino acids. Trimming removed 2 bases from V and 5 bases from J, with 22 bases in between. Unique molecular identifiers were used to barcode this TCRbeta library. MiXCR was run by TCRdb on the PCR reads, yielding one entry per CDR3 protein. The repertoire holds 750,000 to 950,000 distinct CDR3 sequences, with around 17% as singletons. Notes on the study in general: Several hundred expanded graft clones reportedly supplied alpha-beta T cells about two months after transplant. Newly generated T cells supplied most T-cell counts and diversity one year post-transplant. In some patients, recipient T cells and intrathymic progenitors surviving conditioning explained high day-60 diversity.

The sample consisted of PBMCs, mostly from graft donor cells, taken 360 days after TCRalphabeta/CD19-depleted stem cell transplant. The V call is TRBV5-5, the J call TRBJ2-5; D is ambiguous. The receptor was derived from a male patient between 10 and 17 years old who had a stem cell transplant for acute lymphoblastic leukemia, so the T cells may come from the graft donor. This CDR3 is CASSFGVLGPGRETQYF. In DNA, the CDR3 is TGTGCCAGCAGCTTCGGTGTGCTCGGACCCGGGCGGGAGACCCAGTACTTC.